Below, 27 T cell receptor beta chains from the same sample are listed, as sequenced in a study of T-cell memory formation after mild COVID-19. TCRdb redid the calling of the 5' RACE reads with MiXCR, one entry per CDR3 protein. The table has more than 300,000 distinct CDR3 sequences, roughly 13% seen once. Sequenced input: PBMCs or a T cell subset sorted from them (not recorded which). The receptor set was obtained from a man in his late teens or twenties who had mild COVID-19 (a few samples of this study predate the infection). Cell type and time point are not known.

As concerns this clonotype: Its ends do not fully match the called genes, so a read error is possible. V is TRBV7-9 and J is TRBJ2-7; tentatively, D is TRBD1 (5 bases). The CDR3 contains 13 residues. The germline CDR1 and CDR2 sequences are SEHNR and FQNEAQ (reference sequence). The CDR3 loop is CASSLADSGQGDF. The CDR3 DNA follows: TGTGCCAGCAGCTTAGCCGACTCAGGTCAAGGGGACTTC.

The chain uses TRBV28 and TRBJ2-1; D is perhaps TRBD2 (5 bases). The CDR3 is made up of 13 amino acids. V was pared by 6 bases and J by 10 bases, with 16 bases between. The germline V gene has CDR1 MDHEN and CDR2 SYDVKM. The CDR3 is CASSRPLPGEQFF. The CDR3, as DNA: TGTGCCAGCAGCCGTCCCCTTCCGGGGGAGCAGTTCTTC.

This clonotype has more than one count but fewer than ten. V and J are TRBV20-1 and TRBJ2-1; D may be TRBD2 (5 bases). Germline assignment: CDR1 DFQATT and CDR2 SNEGSKA (reference sequence). The CDR3 covers 14 residues. V gave up 5 bases and J gave up 0 bases, with 11 bases separating them. CDR3 protein: CSAAEVSSYNEQFF. The CDR3 region has the DNA TGCAGTGCTGCGGAGGTCAGCTCCTACAATGAGCAGTTCTTC.

In its sample, this clonotype was seen a few times. This chain uses TRBV28 with TRBJ2-6; TRBD2 might be the D (5 bases). The CDR3 length is 16 residues. Germline lookup yields CDR1 MDHEN and CDR2 SYDVKM. The V end was cut by 7 bases, the J end by 0 bases, with 13 bases between. The CDR3 is CASKRAAFSGANVLTF. The DNA for the CDR3 is TGTGCCAGCAAGAGGGCAGCCTTCTCTGGGGCCAACGTCCTGACTTTC.

This clonotype showed up many times. The chain links TRBV20-1 to TRBJ1-2; 8 nucleotides line up with TRBD1. V dropped 4 bases and J dropped 6; count of bases not matched to a gene: 7. Germline V gives CDR1 DFQATT, CDR2 SNEGSKA (reference sequence). The CDR3 has 13 residues. CDR3 bases: TGCAGTGCTACGTTAGAGACAGGGGATGGCTACACCTTC. Translating gives CSATLETGDGYTF.

This chain joins TRBV9 and TRBJ2-7; D is unclear. Trimming stripped 0 bases from V and 1 base from J, with 8 bases between. CDR1 SGDLS and CDR2 YYNGEE come from the germline V gene. This CDR3 has 14 residues. The CDR3 coding sequence is TGTGCCAGCAGCGTAGGACACGGGTCCTACGAGCAGTACTTC. This translates into CASSVGHGSYEQYF.

At least ten counts were recorded for this clonotype. V and J are TRBV4-3 and TRBJ2-1, with no clear D. The CDR3 extends over 15 amino acids. V lost 0 bases to trimming and J lost 3 bases, with 9 bases between them. CDR1 and CDR2 (germline): LGHNA, YSLEER. The CDR3 reads CASSQDRSSYNEQFF. The CDR3 nucleotides read TGCGCCAGCAGCCAAGACCGTAGTAGCTACAATGAGCAGTTCTTC.

The chain has TRBV4-1 and TRBJ2-7; D is ambiguous. Germline V lookup: CDR1 MGHRA, CDR2 YSYEKL. The ends were cut back, 0 bases at V and 4 bases at J, with 10 bases in the middle. This CDR3 spans 14 amino acids. As DNA, the CDR3 is TGCGCCAGCAGCCAAGATTTCATAGTATACGAGCAGTACTTC. Its protein is CASSQDFIVYEQYF.

This clonotype has just a few counts. J is TRBJ2-5 and V is TRBV6-1; 7 nucleotides agree with TRBD1. This CDR3 region has 15 residues. Germline V gene lookup returns CDR1 MNHNS and CDR2 SASEGT. The V gene end was trimmed by 5 bases and the J gene end by 1 base; junction bases not matched to a gene: 7. In DNA, the CDR3 is TGTGCCAGCAGTCTTAGGGCAGGGGGCCAAGAGACCCAGTACTTC. Protein: CASSLRAGGQETQYF.

This clonotype came up a few times. The chain joins TRBV12-5 to TRBJ2-3, with TRBD1 identical over 8 bases. The CDR3 loop spans 15 amino acids. V lost 5 bases to trimming and J lost 0 bases; unmatched junction nucleotides: 4. CDR1 LGHNT and CDR2 FRNRAP come from the germline V gene. The CDR3: CASGRGQASTDTQYF. CDR3 nucleotide sequence: TGTGCTAGTGGTCGGGGACAGGCGAGCACAGATACGCAGTATTTT.

This clonotype was recorded many times. The DNA for the CDR3 is TGTGCCAGCAGTACTACAGATACTAACACTGAAGCTTTCTTT. Translation: CASSTTDTNTEAFF. The chain joins TRBV12-3 or TRBV12-4 to TRBJ1-1; D is unresolved. V gave up 5 bases and J gave up 2 bases, with 12 bases separating them. The CDR3 length is 14 residues.

This clonotype showed up just a few times. The rearrangement links TRBV7-2 to TRBJ1-6; 8 bases map to TRBD1. Germline V lookup: CDR1 SGHTA, CDR2 FQGNSA. Unmatched junction bases numbered 15, after V lost 5 bases and J lost 0 bases. This CDR3 is 20 amino acids long. The CDR3 region is CASSRKTGVQPSSYNSPLHF. CDR3 DNA sequence: TGTGCCAGCAGCCGTAAGACAGGGGTCCAACCTAGCTCCTATAATTCACCCCTCCACTTT. Combining the CDR3 with reference TRBV7-2 and TRBJ1-6 gives the whole variable domain GAGVSQSPSNKVTEKGKDVELRCDPISGHTALYWYRQSLGQGLEFLIYFQGNSAPDKSGLPSDRFSAERTGGSVSTLTIQRTQQEDSAVYLCASSRKTGVQPSSYNSPLHFGNGTRLTVT.

This clonotype has just a few counts. V and J are TRBV6-6 and TRBJ2-3; 10 positions agree with TRBD2. With V trimmed by 7 bases and J by 2 bases, 9 bases remained unmatched. The CDR3 is 16 amino acids. In germline, CDR1 is MNHNY, CDR2 SVGAGI (reference sequence). The CDR3 region has the DNA TGTGCCAGCACCCCCCTAGCGGGGGAGCTCACAGATACGCAGTATTTT. Its translation: CASTPLAGELTDTQYF.

This clonotype turned up a few times. The chain carries TRBV2 and TRBJ2-4; no firm D call. Per the germline V gene, CDR1 is SNHLY and CDR2 is FYNNEI. The CDR3 consists of 14 residues. V was pared by 1 base and J by 0 bases, with 4 bases between. The CDR3 coding sequence is TGTGCCAGCAGTGAAGAGCAAGCCAAAAACATTCAGTACTTC. This codes for CASSEEQAKNIQYF.

This clonotype has only a few counts. The chain has TRBV6-1 and TRBJ2-5; 7 bases are shared with TRBD2. Germline V lookup: CDR1 MNHNS, CDR2 SASEGT. CDR3 length equals 14 residues. The V gene end was trimmed by 10 bases and the J gene end by 6 bases; junction bases not matched to a gene: 14. The CDR3 sequence: CATSTGSGVKTQYF. CDR3 bases: TGTGCCACTTCGACGGGGAGCGGGGTAAAGACCCAGTACTTC.

Note on this clonotype: The junction and the germline gene differ at one end; a read error may be behind it. The CDR3 bases are TGTGCCAGCAGCTCCCCTTGGGGTTTT. This gives the protein CASSSPWGF. The rearrangement uses TRBV13 and TRBJ1-3; D is undetermined. Looked up from germline, CDR1 is PRHDT and CDR2 is FYEKMQ (reference sequence). The CDR3 has 9 amino acids.

This clonotype was seen ten or more times. V and J are TRBV4-3 and TRBJ2-2; no clear D. The CDR3 has 16 amino acids. V was trimmed by 3 bases and J by 5 bases, leaving 16 bases between them. Germline V gene lookup returns CDR1 LGHNA and CDR2 YSLEER. The CDR3 sequence: CASSQAHPGWTGELFF. CDR3 sequence (DNA): TGCGCCAGCAGCCAGGCCCACCCGGGTTGGACCGGGGAGCTGTTTTTT.

This chain connects TRBV6-2 or TRBV6-3 to TRBJ2-2; TRBD1 is a possible D gene (6 bases). This CDR3 is 13 amino acids long. The germline V gene encodes CDR1 MNHEY and CDR2 SVGEGT. The germline V and J ends were trimmed by 10 bases and 1 base, with 10 bases remaining between them. The chain's CDR3 is CATSTGNTGELFF. As DNA, the CDR3 is TGTGCCACCTCGACAGGGAACACCGGGGAGCTGTTTTTT.

The chain couples TRBV21-1 to TRBJ1-1. TRBV21-1 is a pseudogene. The CDR3 loop spans 16 amino acids. CDR3 DNA sequence: TGTGCCAGCAGCAAAGTGGGATCTGTACTGAACACTGAAGCTTTCTTT. Its protein product is CASSKVGSVLNTEAFF.

In this sample, this clonotype turned up a few times. This rearrangement joins TRBV20-1 to TRBJ2-1, with D uncertain. The CDR3 covers 11 residues. Trimming took off 0 bases at V and 7 bases at J, with 4 bases between the two ends. CDR1 and CDR2 (germline): DFQATT, SNEGSKA (reference sequence). CDR3 region: CSAREGNEQFF. CDR3 DNA: TGCAGTGCTAGAGAGGGGAATGAGCAGTTCTTC.

This clonotype appeared a few times. V gene TRBV6-2 or TRBV6-3 combines with J gene TRBJ2-5; a possible D gene is TRBD2 (6 bases). V was pared by 2 bases and J by 5 bases, with 15 bases between. This CDR3 is 15 amino acids long. Germline values: CDR1 MNHEY, CDR2 SVGEGT. The DNA for the CDR3 is TGTGCCAGCAGTTACGGGACTCGGCTAAGGGAGACCCAGTACTTC. Translated, it gives CASSYGTRLRETQYF.

This clonotype was observed a few times. V is TRBV29-1 and J is TRBJ2-3; 11 nucleotides agree with TRBD2. Germline V gene lookup returns CDR1 SQVTM and CDR2 ANQGSEA. This CDR3 is built from 15 residues. V lost 3 bases to trimming and J lost 1 base; unmatched junction nucleotides: 3. CDR3 sequence (DNA): TGCAGCGTTGAGAAACTAGCGGGGGGCACAGATACGCAGTATTTT. Protein sequence: CSVEKLAGGTDTQYF.

The rearrangement uses TRBV4-2 and TRBJ2-1, with 8 nucleotides matching TRBD2. CDR1 and CDR2 from the germline V gene are LGHNA and YNFKEQ. The CDR3 consists of 16 residues. The junction had 3 bases not matched to a gene; V was cut back by 2 bases and J by 0 bases. Here the CDR3 reads CASSQLGLASYNEQFF. The DNA of the CDR3 is TGTGCCAGCAGCCAACTTGGACTAGCCTCCTACAATGAGCAGTTCTTC.

There are a few counts of this clonotype. The rearrangement uses TRBV7-9 and TRBJ2-1; 8 bases map to TRBD2. V trimming: 2 bases; J trimming: 14 bases; junction bases outside the gene matches: 5. The germline CDR1 and CDR2 sequences are SEHNR and FQNEAQ (reference sequence). There are 12 residues in the CDR3. This CDR3 reads CASSLTQREKFF. As DNA, the CDR3 is TGTGCCAGCAGCTTAACCCAGCGGGAGAAGTTCTTC.

The table lists this clonotype with many counts. V usage is TRBV5-1 and J usage is TRBJ2-7; 9 bases agree with TRBD1. The trim removed 7 bases at V and 0 bases at J, leaving 8 bases unmatched. Germline CDR1 SGHRS, CDR2 YFSETQ. The CDR3 covers 15 residues. The chain's CDR3 is CASEPGQGGSYEQYF. Written as DNA, the CDR3 is TGCGCCAGCGAGCCGGGACAGGGAGGCTCCTACGAGCAGTACTTC.

This clonotype turned up a few times. The chain is built from TRBV20-1 and TRBJ1-6; D is uncertain. Germline CDR1 is DFQATT and CDR2 is SNEGSKA (reference sequence). This CDR3 has 12 amino acids. The V gene lost 6 bases and the J gene lost 8 bases, with 11 bases spanning the gap. CDR3: CSARLWDSPLHF. In DNA, the CDR3 is TGCAGTGCCCGACTTTGGGATTCACCCCTCCACTTT.

The chain uses TRBV20-1 and TRBJ2-7, with 8 nucleotides matching TRBD1. The CDR3 has 16 amino acids. Looked up from germline, CDR1 is DFQATT and CDR2 is SNEGSKA (reference sequence). After removal of 0 bases from V and 4 bases from J, the junction contained 11 bases not matched to a gene. The CDR3 nucleotides are TGCAGTGCTAGAGATCTAGGGGACAGGACTTTTTACGAGCAGTACTTC. It codes for CSARDLGDRTFYEQYF.